Listed below are T cell receptor beta chains from one sample, sequenced in a study of T-cell memory formation after mild COVID-19. TCRdb passed the 5' RACE reads through MiXCR, listing each CDR3 protein once. The sample contains about 560,000 distinct CDR3 sequences, 15% to 20% of which appear only once. The source material was PBMCs or a T cell subset sorted from them (not recorded which). The receptors come from an adult woman who had mild COVID-19 (a few samples of this study predate the infection). Cell type and time point are not known. CDR3s leave out the opening cysteine and the closing phenylalanine or tryptophan. Each record gives: V gene, J gene, CDR3 protein.

TRBV27	TRBJ2-1	ASSSGVNIYNEQF
TRBV29-1	TRBJ2-6	SVSSSSGANVLT
TRBV28	TRBJ2-7	ASTPSGQGLTYEQY
TRBV29-1	TRBJ1-2	SVDPSVVGGYT
TRBV5-1	TRBJ1-1	ASSSTNSNTEAF
TRBV3-1	TRBJ2-1	ASSPDSRHEQF
TRBV7-2	TRBJ2-2	ASSLDVFVAGTGELF
TRBV20-1	TRBJ1-6	SARQGVSYNSPLH
TRBV7-8	TRBJ2-4	ASSLGARENIQY
TRBV27	TRBJ2-7	ASTPGTGSYEQY
TRBV30	TRBJ1-6	AWSAQRRGSPLH